A selection of T cell receptor beta chains follows, all from one sample in a study of response to subunit inactivated influenza vaccine. A single record per CDR3 protein comes from TCRdb applying MiXCR to the RT-PCR reads. The sample shows 500,000 to 600,000 distinct CDR3 sequences, about 15% of them seen only once. The source material was CD4+ T cells sorted from PBMCs, sampled 23 to 25 months after vaccination. These receptors were collected from a man aged 45 to 70 who received an inactivated influenza vaccine. Both conserved end residues are part of each CDR3. D genes are given only for firm matches. Part of the rows lack a size; the others show once, few, many or a class for expanded clones.

J gene,D gene,V gene,clone size,CDR3 DNA,CDR3 protein
TRBJ2-3,.,TRBV20-1,many,TGCAGTGCTAGAAGGCAGCCCACAGATACGCAGTATTTT,CSARRQPTDTQYF
TRBJ2-7,.,TRBV20-1,.,TGCAGTGCTAACAGGGACGGCTACGAGCAGTACTTC,CSANRDGYEQYF
TRBJ1-1,.,TRBV7-9,few,TGTGCCAGCAGCTTATTCGAAGCCAACACTGAAACTTTCTTT,CASSLFEANTETFF
TRBJ2-1,TRBD1,TRBV9,few,TGTGCCAGCAGCGTTTCGACAGGGAGCTACAATGAGCAGTTCTTC,CASSVSTGSYNEQFF
TRBJ1-2,.,TRBV23-1,.,TGCGCCAGCAGTCAACCACGGGACTATGGCTACACCTTC,CASSQPRDYGYTF
TRBJ2-1,.,TRBV10-3,many,TGTGCCATCAGTGAGTCAGAGGTTAACCGGCGGTTCTTC,CAISESEVNRRFF
TRBJ2-1,.,TRBV6-2/TRBV6-3,.,TGTGCCAGCAGTTACGGGTCGGGATGGGGGTACAATGAGCAGTTCTTC,CASSYGSGWGYNEQFF
TRBJ2-5,.,TRBV5-1,few,TGCGCCAGCAGCTACGGAGAGGAGACCCAGTACTTC,CASSYGEETQYF
TRBJ2-7,TRBD2,TRBV4-3,.,TGCGCCAGCAGCCAAACGCTAGCGGGAGCATACGAGCAGTACTTC,CASSQTLAGAYEQYF
TRBJ2-3,TRBD1,TRBV7-2,few,TGTGCCAGCAGCTGGGACAGGGGCACAGATACGCAGTATTTT,CASSWDRGTDTQYF
TRBJ2-1,TRBD2,TRBV2,.,TGTGCCAGCAGTGAATTGCCTAGCGGGGTCCCCAATGAGCAGTTCTTC,CASSELPSGVPNEQFF
TRBJ2-2,.,TRBV7-2,few,TGTGCCAGCAGAATTGAACGTTTAGCCGGGGAGCTGTTTTTT,CASRIERLAGELFF
TRBJ1-4,.,TRBV12-3/TRBV12-4,many,TGTGCCAGCAGTTTAGGATCGAGCGGAAAACTGTTTTTT,CASSLGSSGKLFF
TRBJ2-1,TRBD2,TRBV12-3/TRBV12-4,many,TGTGCCAGCAGTTTTGAGCGGGGGGATCTTGAGCAGTTCTTC,CASSFERGDLEQFF
TRBJ2-2,.,TRBV7-2,.,TGTGCCAGCAGCTTGGGCCCGGGGGCCGGGGAGCTGTTTTTT,CASSLGPGAGELFF
TRBJ2-2,.,TRBV7-2,.,TGTGCCAGCAGCTTAGTCGCAGGCCCGAACACCGGGGAGCTGTTTTTT,CASSLVAGPNTGELFF
TRBJ2-2,TRBD2,TRBV2,few,TGTGCCAGCAGTGATGGACTAGCCGGGGAGCTGTTTTTT,CASSDGLAGELFF
TRBJ1-2,.,TRBV6-4,.,TGTGCCAGCAGTGACGGTCAGGCGAACTATGGCTACACCTTC,CASSDGQANYGYTF
TRBJ1-6,.,TRBV28,.,TGTGCCAGCAGTGGGGAGCCGACAGCCCTCCACTTT,CASSGEPTALHF